The 14 T cell receptor beta chains below all came from one sample that was sequenced in a study of somatic mutations in cytotoxic T cells in rheumatoid arthritis. Libraries were prepared by immunoSEQ multiplex PCR; TCRdb keeps only in-frame clonotypes and omits some of them. The data show 20,000 or so clones, approximately 75% seen once. Input material: CD8+ T cells sorted from blood. Every receptor here comes from an adult with rheumatoid arthritis.

The chain has TRBV6-4 and TRBJ2-3; 9 nucleotides match TRBD2. This CDR3 region has 14 residues. Germline CDR1 MRHNA, CDR2 SNTAGT. The junction had 6 bases not matched to a gene; V was cut back by 6 bases and J by 5 bases. CDR3 nucleotides: TGTGCCAGCAGAGCTAGCGGGGAAAAAGATACGCAGTATTTT. Its protein is CASRASGEKDTQYF.

This rearrangement joins TRBV6-5 to TRBJ2-5; perhaps D is TRBD1 or TRBD2 (5 bases each). The CDR3 is 14 residues long. Germline values: CDR1 MNHEY, CDR2 SVGAGI. V was clipped by 7 bases and J by 3 bases, with 15 bases between them. CDR3 DNA sequence: TGTGCCAGCACCCAGTGGGTGGGGGAAGAGACCCAGTACTTC. Its translation is CASTQWVGEETQYF.

The chain carries TRBV7-9 and TRBJ1-1; 7 bases fit TRBD1. The junction had 4 bases not matched to a gene; V was cut back by 5 bases and J by 1 base. From germline, CDR1 is SEHNR and CDR2 FQNEAQ (reference sequence). CDR3 length: 14 residues. CDR3 DNA sequence: TGTGCCAGCAGCCTGACAGGGAGGAACACTGAAGCTTTCTTT. Translation: CASSLTGRNTEAFF.

The chain uses TRBV25-1 and TRBJ2-3, with 7 bases lining up with TRBD2. CDR1 is MGHDK and CDR2 is SYGVNS in the germline V gene. There are 14 residues in the CDR3. V lost 8 bases to trimming and J lost 5 bases; unmatched junction nucleotides: 10. CDR3 in amino acids: CASLRAGDEDTQYF. CDR3 in DNA: TGTGCCAGCCTTCGGGCGGGAGATGAAGATACGCAGTATTTT. The variable domain in full, with the rest retrieved from reference TRBV25-1 and TRBJ2-3, is EADIYQTPRYLVIGTGKKITLECSQTMGHDKMYWYQQDPGMELHLIHYSYGVNSTEKGDLSSESTVSRIRTEHFPLTLESARPSHTSQYLCASLRAGDEDTQYFGPGTRLTVL.

This chain joins TRBV6-5 and TRBJ2-3; either TRBD1 or TRBD2 may supply D (5 bases each). Germline CDR1 MNHEY, CDR2 SVGAGI. Trimming pared 6 bases from V and 2 bases from J, leaving 12 bases between. The CDR3 contains 14 residues. The CDR3 DNA reads TGTGCCAGCAGACGTGGGGGTTACACAGATACGCAGTATTTT. Translation: CASRRGGYTDTQYF.

The genes are TRBV11-3 and TRBJ2-6; D gene unclear. The V gene's germline CDR1 is SGHNT and CDR2 YENEEA. V lost 5 bases and J 0 bases, leaving 8 bases between the germline ends. This CDR3 spans 15 amino acids. For the CDR3, the DNA is TGTGCCAGCAGCGCCCACTACTCTGGGGCCAACGTCCTGACTTTC. It translates to CASSAHYSGANVLTF.

The chain uses TRBV7-2 and TRBJ2-1; no clear D gene. The V gene's germline CDR1 is SGHTA and CDR2 FQGNSA. This CDR3 region has 12 residues. V gave up 1 base and J gave up 13 bases, with 11 bases separating them. CDR3 coding DNA: TGTGCCAGCAGCTTAGGGGCGACGACACAGTTCTTC. Translation: CASSLGATTQFF.

The chain employs TRBV9 and TRBJ1-4; D remains ambiguous. Per the germline V gene, CDR1 is SGDLS and CDR2 is YYNGEE. Trimming pared 2 bases from V and 7 bases from J, leaving 15 bases between. This CDR3 spans 15 amino acids. The CDR3 spells CASSVTRGGREKLFF. In nucleotides, the CDR3 is TGTGCCAGCAGCGTCACAAGAGGAGGACGTGAAAAACTGTTTTTT.

The V gene is TRBV10-3, the J gene TRBJ2-7; 7 nucleotides line up with TRBD1. After removal of 0 bases from V and 2 bases from J, the junction contained 7 bases not matched to a gene. CDR3 length equals 16 residues. Germline assignment: CDR1 ENHRY and CDR2 SYGVKD. The DNA of the CDR3 is TGTGCCATCAGTGAGTCTGCCCCAGGGACAGCCTACGAGCAGTACTTC. Encoded protein: CAISESAPGTAYEQYF.

This clone was observed a few times. V and J are TRBV10-3 and TRBJ1-1, with 7 bases that match TRBD1. This CDR3 is 13 amino acids long. The V gene end was trimmed by 4 bases and the J gene end by 3 bases; junction bases not matched to a gene: 2. CDR1 is ENHRY, CDR2 SYGVKD, per germline. CDR3 bases: TGTGCCATCAGTGCCACAGGGGACACTGAAGCTTTCTTT. Residues: CAISATGDTEAFF.

This chain connects TRBV6-5 to TRBJ2-7; D possibly uses TRBD1 or TRBD2 (5 bases each). The V gene lost 0 bases and the J gene lost 4 bases, with 16 bases spanning the gap. CDR1 is MNHEY, CDR2 SVGAGI, per germline. The CDR3 loop spans 16 amino acids. The CDR3, as DNA: TGTGCCAGCAGTTACTCTCCGGGACGGCTTGAGTACGAGCAGTACTTC. This sequence encodes CASSYSPGRLEYEQYF.

The chain links TRBV27 to TRBJ2-1, with 8 bases lining up with TRBD1. The V segment lost 2 bases and the J segment 4 bases; nucleotides outside the gene matches: 10. Looked up from germline, CDR1 is MNHEY and CDR2 is SMNVEV (reference sequence). The CDR3 runs 17 residues. CDR3 region: CASSLRDGRQGYNEQFF. For the CDR3, the DNA is TGTGCCAGCAGTTTACGAGACGGGCGACAGGGGTACAATGAGCAGTTCTTC.

J is TRBJ1-1 and V is TRBV27; maybe TRBD1 (6 bases). V shed 5 bases and J shed 3 bases, with 10 bases lying between them. This CDR3 has 13 amino acids. The V gene's germline CDR1 is MNHEY and CDR2 SMNVEV (reference sequence). CDR3 sequence: CASSLRQDTEAFF. As DNA, the CDR3 is TGTGCCAGCAGTCTCAGACAGGACACTGAAGCTTTCTTT.

The chain has TRBV19 and TRBJ2-1, with D unclear. Trimming took 3 bases from V and 2 from J, leaving 14 bases between them. Germline V CDR1 and CDR2: LNHDA, SQIVND (reference sequence). This CDR3 is 16 amino acids long. The CDR3 is CASSIGGRRAYNEQFF. CDR3 nucleotides: TGTGCCAGTAGTATTGGTGGGCGCCGAGCCTACAATGAGCAGTTCTTC. The whole variable domain, filled in from reference TRBV19 and TRBJ2-1, reads DGGITQSPKYLFRKEGQNVTLSCEQNLNHDAMYWYRQDPGQGLRLIYYSQIVNDFQKGDIAEGYSVSREKKESFPLTVTSAQKNPTAFYLCASSIGGRRAYNEQFFGPGTRLTVL.